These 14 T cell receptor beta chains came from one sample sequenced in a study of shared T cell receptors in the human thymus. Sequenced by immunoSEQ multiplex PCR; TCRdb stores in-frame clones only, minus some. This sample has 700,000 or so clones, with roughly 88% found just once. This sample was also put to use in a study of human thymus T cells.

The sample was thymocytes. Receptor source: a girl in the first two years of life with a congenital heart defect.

CDR3 in DNA: TGTGCCAGCAGCACGGAGGGGGGGAGGTTTGAGCAGTTCTTC. It is translated as CASSTEGGRFEQFF. The V call is TRBV5-4, the J call TRBJ2-1, with a possible D match to TRBD2 (7 bases). V lost 4 bases to trimming and J lost 9 bases, with 17 bases between them. The V gene's germline CDR1 is SGHNT and CDR2 YYREEE (reference sequence). The CDR3 is 14 residues long.

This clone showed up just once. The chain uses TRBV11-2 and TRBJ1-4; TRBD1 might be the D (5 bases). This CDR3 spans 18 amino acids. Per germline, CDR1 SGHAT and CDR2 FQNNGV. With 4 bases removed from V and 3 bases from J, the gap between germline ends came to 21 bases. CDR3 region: CASSSFSPRQRANEKLFF. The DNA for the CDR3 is TGTGCCAGCAGCTCCTTTTCCCCTAGACAGAGAGCTAATGAAAAACTGTTTTTT.

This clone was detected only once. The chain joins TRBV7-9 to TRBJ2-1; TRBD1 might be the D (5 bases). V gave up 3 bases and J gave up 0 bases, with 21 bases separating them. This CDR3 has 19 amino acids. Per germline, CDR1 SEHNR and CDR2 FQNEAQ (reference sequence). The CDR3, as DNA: TGTGCCAGCAGCTTTTTTCCCCACCGCAGACAGCGCTCCTACAATGAGCAGTTCTTC. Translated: CASSFFPHRRQRSYNEQFF.

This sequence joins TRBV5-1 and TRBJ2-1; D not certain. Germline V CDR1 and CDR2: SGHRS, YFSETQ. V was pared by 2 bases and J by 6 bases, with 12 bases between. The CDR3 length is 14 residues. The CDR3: CASSLTNSLNEQFF. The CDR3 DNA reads TGCGCCAGCAGCTTAACAAACAGTCTCAATGAGCAGTTCTTC.

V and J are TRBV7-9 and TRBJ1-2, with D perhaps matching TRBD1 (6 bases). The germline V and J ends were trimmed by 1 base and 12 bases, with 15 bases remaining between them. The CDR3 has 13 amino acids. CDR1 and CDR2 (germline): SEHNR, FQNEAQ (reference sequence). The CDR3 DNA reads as TGTGCCAGCAGCTTAGTCTGGTTGAGGGGGAACACCTTC. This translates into CASSLVWLRGNTF.

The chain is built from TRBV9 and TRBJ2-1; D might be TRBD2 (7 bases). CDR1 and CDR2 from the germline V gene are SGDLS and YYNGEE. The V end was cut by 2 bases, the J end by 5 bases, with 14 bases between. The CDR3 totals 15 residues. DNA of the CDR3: TGTGCCAGCAGCGTTTCGGGGGGCCTAGACAATGAGCAGTTCTTC. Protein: CASSVSGGLDNEQFF.

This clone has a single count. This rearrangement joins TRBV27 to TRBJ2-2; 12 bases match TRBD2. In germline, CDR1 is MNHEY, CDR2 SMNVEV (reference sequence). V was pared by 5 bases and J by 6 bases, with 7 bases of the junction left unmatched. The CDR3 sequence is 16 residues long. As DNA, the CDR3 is TGTGCCAGCAGTCCAACACTAGCGGGGGGTGCCGGGGAGCTGTTTTTT. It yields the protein CASSPTLAGGAGELFF.

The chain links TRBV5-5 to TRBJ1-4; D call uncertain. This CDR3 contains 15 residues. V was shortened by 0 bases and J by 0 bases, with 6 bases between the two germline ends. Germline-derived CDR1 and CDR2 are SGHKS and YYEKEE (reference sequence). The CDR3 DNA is TGTGCCAGCAGCTTGGGAACGGCAACTAATGAAAAACTGTTTTTT. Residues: CASSLGTATNEKLFF.

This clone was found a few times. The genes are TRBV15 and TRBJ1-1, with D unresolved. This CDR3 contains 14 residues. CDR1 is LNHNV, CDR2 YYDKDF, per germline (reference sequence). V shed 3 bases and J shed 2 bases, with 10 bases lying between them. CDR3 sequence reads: CATSSGPVNTEAFF. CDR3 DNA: TGTGCCACCAGCAGTGGGCCCGTAAACACTGAAGCTTTCTTT. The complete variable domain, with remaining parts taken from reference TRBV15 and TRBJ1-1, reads DAMVIQNPRYQVTQFGKPVTLSCSQTLNHNVMYWYQQKSSQAPKLLFHYYDKDFNNEADTPDNFQSRRPNTSFCFLDIRSPGLGDTAMYLCATSSGPVNTEAFFGQGTRLTVV.

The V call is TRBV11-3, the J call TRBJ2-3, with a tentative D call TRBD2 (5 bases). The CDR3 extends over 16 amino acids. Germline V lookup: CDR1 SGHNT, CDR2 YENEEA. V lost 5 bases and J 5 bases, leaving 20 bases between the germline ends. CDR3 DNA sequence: TGTGCCAGCAGCCAAGAGGGATCTGCACTTCAAGATACGCAGTATTTT. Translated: CASSQEGSALQDTQYF.

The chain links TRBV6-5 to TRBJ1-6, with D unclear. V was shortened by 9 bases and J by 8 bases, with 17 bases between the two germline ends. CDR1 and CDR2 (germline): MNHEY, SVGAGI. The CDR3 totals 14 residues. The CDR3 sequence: CASCRGWWYSPLHF. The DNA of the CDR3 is TGTGCCAGTTGTCGAGGGTGGTGGTATTCACCCCTCCACTTT.

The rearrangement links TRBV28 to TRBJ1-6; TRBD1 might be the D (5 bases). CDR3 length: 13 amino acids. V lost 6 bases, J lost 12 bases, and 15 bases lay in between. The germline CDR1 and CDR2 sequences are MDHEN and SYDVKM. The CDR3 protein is CASRGQGFVPLHF. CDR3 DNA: TGTGCCAGCAGAGGCCAGGGATTCGTACCCCTCCACTTT.

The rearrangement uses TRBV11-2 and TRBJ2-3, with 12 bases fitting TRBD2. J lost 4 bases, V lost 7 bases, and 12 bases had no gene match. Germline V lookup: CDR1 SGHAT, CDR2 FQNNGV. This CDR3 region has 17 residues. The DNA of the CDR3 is TGTGCCAGCACCCCAACCGTACTAGCGGGGGGAGCAGATACGCAGTATTTT. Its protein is CASTPTVLAGGADTQYF.

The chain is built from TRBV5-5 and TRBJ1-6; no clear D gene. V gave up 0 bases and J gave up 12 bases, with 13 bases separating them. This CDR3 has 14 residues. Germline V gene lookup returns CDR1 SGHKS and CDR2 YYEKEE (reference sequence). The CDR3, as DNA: TGTGCCAGCAGCTTGGTTTCTACAGCCGGACCCCTCCACTTT. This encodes CASSLVSTAGPLHF.